The 25 T cell receptor beta chains below come from one sample, sequenced in a study of immune evolution from preneoplasia to lung adenocarcinoma. The assay was immunoSEQ multiplex PCR, and TCRdb's table has in-frame clones only and misses some. In the table there are around 6,200 clones, more than 60% of which are singletons. Sequencing was done on a sample of FFPE minimally invasive lung adenocarcinoma tissue. The receptor source for this set is a person over 45 with lung adenocarcinoma.

This chain uses TRBV7-2 with TRBJ2-7; D unresolved. The CDR3 totals 14 residues. Germline lookup yields CDR1 SGHTA and CDR2 FQGNSA. The V end was cut by 5 bases, the J end by 2 bases, with 13 bases between. CDR3 coding DNA: TGTGCCAGCAGCCCCGGGTCTAGAACCTACGAGCAGTACTTC. It codes for CASSPGSRTYEQYF.

The chain is built from TRBV11-2 and TRBJ2-1; 9 bases line up with TRBD2. V dropped 3 bases and J dropped 5; count of bases not matched to a gene: 8. CDR3 length: 16 residues. Germline CDR1 is SGHAT and CDR2 is FQNNGV. This CDR3 reads CASSFGLGLANNEQFF. CDR3 bases: TGTGCCAGCAGCTTTGGGCTGGGACTAGCAAACAATGAGCAGTTCTTC.

In nucleotides, the CDR3 is TGTGCCTGGAGTGAGACAGGGGGCTACGAGCAGTACTTC. As protein: CAWSETGGYEQYF. The chain combines TRBV30 with TRBJ2-7, with 9 bases aligning to TRBD1. The CDR3 totals 13 residues. Germline V gene data show CDR1 as GTSNPN and CDR2 as SVGIG (reference sequence). Losses at the gene ends were 1 base for V and 3 bases for J; bases not matched to a gene: 1.

The chain links TRBV13 to TRBJ2-7; D is perhaps TRBD1 or TRBD2 (5 bases each). With 2 bases removed from V and 2 bases from J, the gap between germline ends came to 19 bases. This CDR3 spans 17 amino acids. Germline V CDR1 and CDR2: PRHDT, FYEKMQ (reference sequence). In DNA, the CDR3 is TGTGCCAGCAGCTTACTAGGGGCCAGGGACGGACCCTACGAGCAGTACTTC. Translating it yields CASSLLGARDGPYEQYF.

In this sample, this clone turned up a few times. The V and J genes are TRBV6-6 and TRBJ1-1, with D possibly being TRBD1 (6 bases). The V end was cut by 2 bases, the J end by 10 bases, with 11 bases between. The CDR3 totals 12 residues. CDR1 MNHNY and CDR2 SVGAGI come from the germline V gene (reference sequence). The CDR3 region has the DNA TGTGCCAGCAGTTACGGCGGGGGCGCAGCTTTCTTT. Its translation: CASSYGGGAAFF.

V gene TRBV30 combines with J gene TRBJ2-2; TRBD1 is a possible D gene (6 bases). There are 14 residues in the CDR3. Germline V gene lookup returns CDR1 GTSNPN and CDR2 SVGIG (reference sequence). The V gene lost 4 bases and the J gene lost 2 bases, with 11 bases spanning the gap. The CDR3 DNA follows: TGTGCCTGGACTAGACAGGCTAACACCGGGGAGCTGTTTTTT. Its protein product is CAWTRQANTGELFF.

This sequence joins TRBV4-1 and TRBJ2-1, with 14 positions matching TRBD2. Trimming cost V 3 bases and J 4 bases; bases outside gene matches: 2. The CDR3 covers 16 residues. CDR1 is MGHRA and CDR2 is YSYEKL in the germline V gene. In DNA form, the CDR3 reads TGCGCCAGCAGCCAGACTAGCGGGGGGGTATACAATGAGCAGTTCTTC. Its translation is CASSQTSGGVYNEQFF.

The chain has TRBV6-6 and TRBJ2-7; 14 bases are a match to TRBD2. Losses at the gene ends were 6 bases for V and 9 bases for J; bases not matched to a gene: 7. CDR1 MNHNY and CDR2 SVGAGI come from the germline V gene (reference sequence). The CDR3 is 14 residues long. The CDR3 DNA is TGTGCCAGCAGGGGGACTAGCGGGGGAGGTCTGCAGTACTTC. Amino acids: CASRGTSGGGLQYF.

The chain is built from TRBV28 and TRBJ2-7, with 7 bases that match TRBD2. The CDR3 extends over 17 amino acids. Germline V gives CDR1 MDHEN, CDR2 SYDVKM. V lost 2 bases to trimming and J lost 0 bases; unmatched junction nucleotides: 10. For the CDR3, the DNA is TGTGCCAGCAGTTTAGGGAGATTCGCGGGAGACTCCTACGAGCAGTACTTC. Translation: CASSLGRFAGDSYEQYF.

The genes are TRBV5-1 and TRBJ2-2, with TRBD1 identical over 10 bases. With V trimmed by 4 bases and J by 5 bases, 11 bases remained unmatched. Germline CDR1 reads SGHRS; CDR2 reads YFSETQ. CDR3 size: 17 residues. CDR3 loop: CASSPFGQGVKTGELFF. The DNA of the CDR3 is TGCGCCAGCAGCCCGTTCGGACAGGGGGTAAAAACCGGGGAGCTGTTTTTT.

V usage is TRBV5-1 and J usage is TRBJ2-5, with TRBD2 matching over 7 bases. Germline CDR1 and CDR2: SGHRS and YFSETQ. The CDR3 has 14 amino acids. J gave up 1 base and V 4 bases, and 4 bases lay outside the gene matches. This CDR3 reads CASSQGTTQETQYF. The CDR3 bases are TGCGCCAGCAGCCAAGGGACTACCCAAGAGACCCAGTACTTC.

This rearrangement joins TRBV7-2 to TRBJ2-2, with TRBD2 matching 13 bases. The CDR3 sequence is 17 residues long. Germline trimming cut 5 bases from V and 0 bases from J; bases unmatched to any gene: 3. In germline, CDR1 is SGHTA, CDR2 FQGNSA. DNA for the CDR3: TGTGCCAGCAGCCGACTAGCGGGAGGCGCGAACACCGGGGAGCTGTTTTTT. The encoded protein is CASSRLAGGANTGELFF.

The rearrangement links TRBV4-2 to TRBJ1-3; 8 bases map to TRBD1. There are 20 residues in the CDR3. V shed 0 bases, J shed 0 bases, and the junction held 13 bases outside the gene matches. The V gene's germline CDR1 is LGHNA and CDR2 YNFKEQ. For the CDR3, the DNA is TGTGCCAGCAGCCAAGAACAACGAAGGGACAGGATCCACTCTGGAAACACCATATATTTT. As protein: CASSQEQRRDRIHSGNTIYF.

This sequence joins TRBV18 and TRBJ2-7; 11 bases match TRBD2. From germline, CDR1 is KGHSH and CDR2 LQKENI. This CDR3 contains 15 residues. V lost 2 bases, J lost 5 bases, and 5 bases stayed unmatched. The chain's CDR3 is CASSPVAGGPNEQYF. CDR3 in DNA: TGTGCCAGCTCACCAGTAGCGGGAGGGCCAAACGAGCAGTACTTC.

V usage is TRBV2 and J usage is TRBJ2-2; D possibly matches TRBD1 or TRBD2 (5 bases each). V was shortened by 8 bases and J by 6 bases, with 16 bases between the two germline ends. There are 14 residues in the CDR3. Per the germline V gene, CDR1 is SNHLY and CDR2 is FYNNEI. The CDR3, as DNA: TGTGCCAGCCTTGGGGGTGGGCGGGCCGGGGAGCTGTTTTTT. Protein: CASLGGGRAGELFF.

The CDR3 nucleotides read TGTGCCAGCAGCTTAGCCGGGGCTGGGGCCAACGTCCTGACTTTC. The encoded protein is CASSLAGAGANVLTF. This chain links TRBV7-2 with TRBJ2-6; D may be TRBD2 (5 bases). The CDR3 has 15 residues. Trimming removed 0 bases from V and 2 bases from J, with 5 bases in between. CDR1 and CDR2 from the germline V gene are SGHTA and FQGNSA.

V is TRBV6-1 and J is TRBJ1-6; 9 bases align to TRBD1. V trimming: 4 bases; J trimming: 6 bases; junction bases outside the gene matches: 4. This CDR3 is built from 15 residues. Germline V gene lookup returns CDR1 MNHNS and CDR2 SASEGT. CDR3 sequence: CASSVGTGSNSPLHF. The CDR3 DNA reads as TGTGCCAGCAGTGTGGGGACAGGGAGTAATTCACCCCTCCACTTT.

The chain has TRBV2 and TRBJ1-2; D gene unclear. The CDR3 runs to 11 residues. V lost 6 bases, J lost 8 bases, and 10 bases lay in between. The germline CDR1 and CDR2 sequences are SNHLY and FYNNEI. This chain's CDR3 is CASSRPEGYTF. The CDR3 DNA reads as TGTGCCAGCAGCCGACCGGAAGGCTACACCTTC.

This chain connects TRBV5-1 to TRBJ2-3, with D possibly being TRBD1 (5 bases). V lost 2 bases to trimming and J lost 4 bases, with 11 bases between them. The CDR3 extends over 14 amino acids. Germline-derived CDR1 and CDR2 are SGHRS and YFSETQ. CDR3 bases: TGCGCCAGCAGCTTCCTTCCAGGGTCAGATACGCAGTATTTT. This translates into CASSFLPGSDTQYF.

The chain joins TRBV5-1 to TRBJ1-3; D not certain. The germline V and J ends were trimmed by 2 bases and 4 bases, with 10 bases remaining between them. There are 14 residues in the CDR3. Germline CDR1 SGHRS, CDR2 YFSETQ. CDR3 in DNA: TGCGCCAGCAGCTTAGGGAGTACGGGAAACACCATATATTTT. Translation gives CASSLGSTGNTIYF.

The rearrangement links TRBV4-1 to TRBJ1-2; 7 bases fit TRBD1. The CDR3 spans 15 residues. V lost 2 bases and J lost 8; bases outside the gene matches: 11. Germline-derived CDR1 and CDR2 are MGHRA and YSYEKL. The CDR3 DNA sequence: TGCGCCAGCAGCCAACGCCCTGACAGGGAGAGAGGCTACACCTTC. Amino acid sequence: CASSQRPDRERGYTF.

This clone appeared a single time. At one boundary the junction diverges from the germline segment, which might be a read error. CDR3 amino acids: CASSLGLDPAYNEQFF. CDR3 coding DNA: TGTGCTAGCAGCTTAGGCTTAGACCCAGCCTACAATGAGCAGTTCTTC. The chain employs TRBV7-7 and TRBJ2-1; no reliable D call. Germline V lookup: CDR1 SSHAT, CDR2 FNYEAQ (reference sequence). The CDR3 totals 16 residues.

This chain connects TRBV2 to TRBJ2-2; 8 bases are shared with TRBD2. The CDR3 has 17 amino acids. The V gene's germline CDR1 is SNHLY and CDR2 FYNNEI. V lost 5 bases to trimming and J lost 1 base; unmatched junction nucleotides: 9. The CDR3 nucleotides read TGTGCCAGCAGTTACGGCGGCGGGGGGCGGAACACCGGGGAGCTGTTTTTT. It yields the protein CASSYGGGGRNTGELFF.

The chain employs TRBV7-3 and TRBJ2-7; TRBD2 might be the D (5 bases). The CDR3 runs 13 residues. V gave up 3 bases and J gave up 1 base, with 7 bases separating them. Germline CDR1 reads SGHTA; CDR2 reads FQGTGA. The CDR3 DNA sequence: TGTGCCAGCAGCTTCGGGGAATCCTACGAGCAGTACTTC. Translated, it gives CASSFGESYEQYF.

The V gene is TRBV5-4, the J gene TRBJ1-2; 7 bases agree with TRBD1. The germline V gene encodes CDR1 SGHNT and CDR2 YYREEE (reference sequence). After removal of 2 bases from V and 5 bases from J, the junction contained 6 bases not matched to a gene. The CDR3 sequence is 14 residues long. The CDR3 DNA is TGTGCCAGCAGCTTTGGAGACAGGGATTATGGCTACACCTTC. Translated, it gives CASSFGDRDYGYTF. The whole variable domain, filled in from reference TRBV5-4 and TRBJ1-2, reads ETGVTQSPTHLIKTRGQQVTLRCSSQSGHNTVSWYQQALGQGPQFIFQYYREEENGRGNFPPRFSGLQFPNYSSELNVNALELDDSALYLCASSFGDRDYGYTFGSGTRLTVV.